The present T cell receptor beta chain was sequenced within a study of T cell changes during pregnancy in multiple sclerosis. Profiling relied on immunoSEQ multiplex PCR, and the TCRdb table lists in-frame clones only, not all of them. The repertoire holds almost 55,000 clones, with around 90% as singletons. Germline values: CDR1 SGHNT, CDR2 YYREEE (reference sequence). The germline V and J ends were trimmed by 1 base and 0 bases, with 11 bases remaining between them. The CDR3 length is 16 residues. The chain carries TRBV5-4 and TRBJ1-3; D gene unclear. This receptor was obtained from a female donor with multiple sclerosis, enrolled in a pregnancy study. Sequencing was performed on CD8+ T cells from peripheral blood mononuclear cells, taken before pregnancy. The CDR3 here is CASSLSPSNSGNTIYF. CDR3 sequence (DNA): TGTGCCAGCAGCTTGTCCCCTTCTAACTCTGGAAACACCATATATTTT.